The T cell receptor beta chain described here comes from a study of blood T cells in healthy people across ages (dated by TCRdb to between 2015 and 2017). The study in broad terms: In model experiments, template switching captured roughly one uniquely barcoded TCR beta cDNA molecule for every two T cells. Using deep sequencing normalized with unique cDNA molecular identifiers, the study measured how TCR beta repertoire diversity changes with age. Donors were grouped into four age groups: young (average approximately 16 years), middle-aged (under 40), aged (around 60) and long-lived (just over 80). To avoid experimental bias, donors of different ages were spread randomly across the sequencing lanes. Using the same blood draw, the study looked at two additional independent replicas of 1 million unique cDNA reads for two donors, one aged 18 to 30 and the other aged 80 or older.

About this clonotype: Its antigen target is currently unknown. Per-base qualities were not stored, and no clone one base away is much larger.

Study-wide conclusions, independent of this receptor: As age increased, observed TCR beta diversity per million T cells dropped in a roughly linear way, and a significant reduction was already evident by age about 40. A strong correlation was found between observed TCR beta diversity and the percentage of naive T cells measured by flow cytometry. Estimates of total diversity from one million sequenced T cells were regarded as lower bounds and underestimates. The CMV infection status of donors was not known, potentially confounding age-related changes in expanded clonotypes. Because profiling used bulk unsorted PBMCs, naive and antigen-experienced compartments could not be compared conclusively. Compared with the aged group, more naive CD4+ T cells, fewer expanded clones and increased TCR diversity were shown by the long-lived group, suggesting age selection.

Preparation of the library involved 5' RACE. TCRdb names Illumina HiSeq 2500 as the instrument used. A second PCR of roughly 7 to 11 cycles was performed with a sample-barcoded 5' primer and a J-beta primer mix. A unique molecular identifier was introduced onto each TCR beta cDNA molecule by a template-switch 5' adaptor carrying 12 random nucleotides. Each sample yielded at least 3 million CDR3-containing paired-end reads. The Mint cDNA synthesis kit, primed by a TRBC-specific oligonucleotide, was used to synthesize first-strand cDNA from all RNA. All cDNA was treated with uracil-DNA glycosylase and then went through a first 18-cycle PCR with the universal primers M1SS and BC2_uni_R. Regarding the original processing steps: For normalization, 1 million high-quality reads, each with a distinct molecular identifier, were randomly selected from each sample. Instead of being binned into consensus sequences, reads that shared molecular identifiers were thrown out. MiTCR, with a Q25 quality threshold and the strictest error-elimination algorithm, was used for CDR3 identification, clonotype clustering and error correction. A nonparametric unseen species model using Euler transformation provided a lower-bound estimate of total TCR beta diversity. TCRdb ran its own pipeline on the public reads, namely fastp trimming at Q25 and MiXCR clone calling, and kept in-frame beta chains. Entries are consolidated by CDR3 protein sequence, retaining the most common genes and DNA. The V and J calls here are based on TCRdb, not the publication. In all, the sample holds about 670,000 distinct CDR3 sequences, and roughly half of those were seen once. The ten largest account for roughly 13% of the sample.

The roughly 39 donors, aged about 6 to 95 years, were systemically healthy Caucasian individuals from Russia. About 9.6 milliliters of peripheral blood were collected from each donor into EDTA-treated Vacutainer tubes. Ficoll-Paque density-gradient centrifugation was used to isolate PBMCs, with at least 6.5 million per sample. Trizol reagent was used to extract total RNA from the PBMCs, yielding at least 5 micrograms per sample. Naive CD45RAhigh/CD27high T cell percentages were measured by flow cytometry on a PBMC aliquot from every donor. The receptor's source is a woman of 80 years or more in good health. Sequencing was done on a sample of blood.

The nucleotides are TGTGCCAGCAGCGAACGGATACGGGGGACCCAGTACTTC. Translation gives CASSERIRGTQYF. Here the chain combines TRBV7-2 and TRBJ2-5, and perhaps TRBD2 as D gene, on 5 matching bases. In the germline V gene, CDR1 corresponds to SGHTA and CDR2 to FQGNSA. The CDR3 runs 13 residues from the cysteine to the phenylalanine. Just CDR3 DNA is preserved here, 39 bases in frame from base 1. V and J are truncated by 5 bases and 7 bases respectively, leaving an intervening sequence of 14 bases.